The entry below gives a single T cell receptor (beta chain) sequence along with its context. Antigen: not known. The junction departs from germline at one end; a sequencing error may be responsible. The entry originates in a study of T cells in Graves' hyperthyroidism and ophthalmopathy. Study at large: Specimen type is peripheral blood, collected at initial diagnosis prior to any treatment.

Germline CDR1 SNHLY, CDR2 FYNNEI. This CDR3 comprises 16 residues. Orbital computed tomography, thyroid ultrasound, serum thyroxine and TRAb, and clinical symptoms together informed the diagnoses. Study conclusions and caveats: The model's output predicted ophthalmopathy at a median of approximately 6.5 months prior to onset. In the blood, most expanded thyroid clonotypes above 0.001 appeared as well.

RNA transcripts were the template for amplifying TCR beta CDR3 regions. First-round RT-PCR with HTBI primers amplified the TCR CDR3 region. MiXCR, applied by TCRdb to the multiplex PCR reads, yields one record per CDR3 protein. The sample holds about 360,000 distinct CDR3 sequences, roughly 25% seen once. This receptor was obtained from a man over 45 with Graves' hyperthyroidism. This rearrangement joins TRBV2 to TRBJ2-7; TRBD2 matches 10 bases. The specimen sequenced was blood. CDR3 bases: TGTGCCAGCACTGAAGCGGGAGGGCGTATCGAGTACGAGCAGTACTTC. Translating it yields CASTEAGGRIEYEQYF.